This T cell receptor (beta chain) was identified in a study of long-term antiretroviral therapy in people with HIV. Every one of the participants with HIV received treatment in the United States. The authors ran the immunoSEQ assay, v3.0, at survey level. Produced via immunoSEQ multiplex PCR; TCRdb's table is partial and in-frame only. The repertoire consists of some 19,000 clones, with 65% to 80% occurring once and the leading ten covering less than 9.5%. CDR1 GTSNPN and CDR2 SVGIG come from the germline V gene (reference sequence). The CDR3 extends over 12 amino acids. The J segment lost 8 bases and the V segment lost 4 bases, leaving 7 bases of the junction unmatched.

This rearrangement joins TRBV30 to TRBJ1-2, with 7 bases aligning to TRBD1. Sequencing used unsorted PBMCs, obtained 4.1 years after starting antiretroviral therapy. This sequence was found in a woman aged 40 to 55 with HIV. The CDR3 here is CAWTGQTGGYTF. The CDR3 nucleotides read TGTGCCTGGACGGGACAGACGGGGGGCTACACCTTC.